Sequencing of this TCR beta chain was carried out in a study of cytomegalovirus exposure and HLA in healthy donors. Whole-study results and caveats: A list of approximately 150 TCR beta chains associated with cytomegalovirus was given. There were some V segments, including TRBV6-2 and TRBV6-3, excluded as indistinguishable. As a later analysis revealed, the rate of TCR association differed by HLA locus, with DRB1 most and HLA-C fewest.

CDR3 length: 12 residues. CDR1 is GTSNPN, CDR2 SVGIG, per germline (reference sequence). Trimming cost V 0 bases and J 12 bases, with 12 bases left between them. To note about this clone: Antigen specificity is unknown.

The PCR ran on 60 Vbeta and 13 Jbeta primers. The repertoire was sequenced with immunoSEQ multiplex PCR; TCRdb's copy has only in-frame clones and lacks some. The sample shows about 170,000 clones, roughly four fifths of them seen only once. The material sequenced was PBMCs. The chain uses TRBV30 and TRBJ2-1; D is uncertain. This sequence was found in a girl under 10 years old in good health and CMV-seropositive. The CDR3 loop is CAWSVTVVRQFF. The CDR3 DNA reads as TGTGCCTGGAGTGTAACTGTGGTGCGGCAGTTCTTC.